The T cell receptor beta chain under discussion was sequenced for a study of blood T cell repertoires in COVID-19. Overall study: COVID-19 samples collected from the United States, Italy and Spain covered acute and convalescent phases. T cells, B-cell-depleted T cells, or PBMCs supplied cDNA or gDNA.

Only in-frame clones appear in the TCRdb table, and some are missing; sequencing was by immunoSEQ multiplex PCR. The data show about 300,000 clones, 70% to 90% seen once. Enrolled through a virtual design, the participants were between roughly 18 and 90 years of age and came from around 25 US areas. Assignment of participants to cohorts was predicated upon participant-reported clinical history. The sequenced material came from PBMCs or T cells enriched from blood (not recorded which). This TCR came from a woman under 40 who had recovered from COVID-19.

CDR3 DNA: TGTGCCAGCAGTCCTTTTATAGCCAAAAACATTCAGTACTTC. Translating it yields CASSPFIAKNIQYF. The chain links TRBV7-8 to TRBJ2-4; D gene uncertain. The V and J ends lost 6 bases and 0 bases respectively, with 9 bases between them. The CDR3 covers 14 residues. Germline CDR1 is SGHVS and CDR2 is FQNEAQ.